The present TCR beta chain was sequenced within a study of cytomegalovirus exposure and HLA in healthy donors. The V gene's germline CDR1 is LGHNA and CDR2 YNFKEQ. This CDR3 is built from 14 residues. Trimming cost V 6 bases and J 3 bases; bases outside gene matches: 5. In this sample, this clone turned up a few times. The target antigen is unknown. Study findings and constraints: Among the CMV-associated chains, three were confirmed in vitro as specific for CMV antigens. Presence/absence comparisons presumed near-even sequencing depth among donors.

The study ran its PCR with 60 Vbeta and 13 Jbeta primers. Source study methods: Unique TCR beta chains numbered 60 million to 100 million in a later analysis, with roughly 10 million shared. Libraries were prepared by immunoSEQ multiplex PCR; TCRdb keeps only in-frame clonotypes and omits some of them. The V and J calls and clone size are taken from that table; D and trimming were inferred from the DNA. Of 180,000 or so clones listed, approximately 72% are singletons. This chain joins TRBV4-2 and TRBJ2-7; 10 bases align to TRBD1. The sample consisted of PBMCs. The TCR sequence derives from a human donor in good health. This chain's CDR3 is CASRPGQGYYEQYF. The CDR3 nucleotides read TGTGCCAGCAGACCGGGACAGGGGTACTACGAGCAGTACTTC.